The 25 T cell receptor beta chains presented below share a single source sample, sequenced in a study of blood T cell repertoires in COVID-19. Profiling relied on immunoSEQ multiplex PCR, and the TCRdb table lists in-frame clones only, not all of them. The repertoire holds about 220,000 clones, over 75% seen once, with around 3.4% in the top ten. Sequences were obtained from PBMCs or T cells enriched from blood (not recorded which). The receptors stem from an older woman who had recovered from COVID-19.

Remarks on this clone: With a much larger clone just one base away, this may be a read error. This sample includes further DNA sequences coding for the same CDR3. The chain has TRBV7-9 and TRBJ2-2, with TRBD1 identical over 8 bases. The length of the CDR3 is 17 residues. After removal of 5 bases from V and 5 bases from J, the junction contained 13 bases not matched to a gene. Germline V gene data show CDR1 as SEHNR and CDR2 as FQNEAQ (reference sequence). The CDR3 sequence: CASSLGGRGRITGELFF. The CDR3 bases are TGTGCCAGCAGCCTCGGGGGCAGGGGGCGCATAACCGGGGAGCTGTTTTTT.

V gene TRBV5-1 combines with J gene TRBJ1-5; D not resolved. The V gene lost 0 bases and the J gene lost 2 bases, with 12 bases spanning the gap. Germline values: CDR1 SGHRS, CDR2 YFSETQ. The CDR3 is made up of 16 amino acids. CDR3 nucleotide sequence: TGCGCCAGCAGCTTGGATGGGATAGCGGGCAATCAGCCCCAGCATTTT. Its protein is CASSLDGIAGNQPQHF.

DNA of the CDR3: TGCGCCAGCAGCTTACAGGGATATACTGAAGCTTTCTTT. Translated: CASSLQGYTEAFF. The rearrangement joins TRBV5-1 to TRBJ1-1, with D possibly TRBD1 on 6 matching bases. Germline values: CDR1 SGHRS, CDR2 YFSETQ. Trimming took 2 bases from V and 5 from J, leaving 10 bases between them. The CDR3 spans 13 residues.

The rearrangement links TRBV27 to TRBJ2-7, with a weak D call TRBD1 (6 bases). The V gene lost 6 bases and the J gene lost 1 base, with 10 bases spanning the gap. Germline V gene data show CDR1 as MNHEY and CDR2 as SMNVEV (reference sequence). This CDR3 region has 13 residues. The CDR3 DNA sequence: TGTGCCAGCAGGAAGCAGGGGTCCTACGAGCAGTACTTC. It codes for CASRKQGSYEQYF.

The V call is TRBV3-1 (or the pseudogene TRBV3-2), the J call TRBJ1-1; 8 nucleotides agree with TRBD1. Germline-derived CDR1 and CDR2 are LGHDT and YNNKEL (reference sequence). V shed 0 bases, J shed 9 bases, and the junction held 3 bases outside the gene matches. CDR3 length: 13 residues. The CDR3 sequence is CASSQDGDRQAFF. As DNA, the CDR3 is TGTGCCAGCAGCCAAGACGGGGACAGGCAAGCTTTCTTT.

The genes are TRBV27 and TRBJ1-1; no firm D call. Per the germline V gene, CDR1 is MNHEY and CDR2 is SMNVEV (reference sequence). The ends were cut back, 5 bases at V and 2 bases at J, with 15 bases in the middle. This CDR3 is built from 15 residues. The CDR3 nucleotides are TGTGCCAGCAGTCCCCCGACATCTTTCAACACTGAAGCTTTCTTT. As protein: CASSPPTSFNTEAFF.

This clone was seen more than once but under ten times. J is TRBJ1-2 and V is TRBV12-3 or TRBV12-4, with TRBD1 matching over 8 bases. V lost 5 bases, J lost 4 bases, and 3 bases stayed unmatched. The CDR3 is 13 residues long. For the CDR3, the DNA is TGTGCCAGCAGTGAAGGGACAGGCTATGGCTACACCTTC. Amino acid sequence: CASSEGTGYGYTF.

This sequence joins TRBV18 and TRBJ2-4, with TRBD1 identical over 9 bases. Germline values: CDR1 KGHSH, CDR2 LQKENI. This CDR3 has 15 amino acids. The ends lost 6 bases at V and 7 bases at J; junction bases unmatched: 10. CDR3 coding DNA: TGTGCCAGCTCTCCGGGACAGGGAGTTTCGAACATTCAGTACTTC. Translated: CASSPGQGVSNIQYF.

CDR3 DNA: TGTGCCAGCAGCCAAGGGGCCGTTAGCGGCGGGGGATCAGATACGCAGTATTTT. Protein sequence: CASSQGAVSGGGSDTQYF. The genes are TRBV4-2 and TRBJ2-3; 7 bases match TRBD2. From germline, CDR1 is LGHNA and CDR2 YNFKEQ. The CDR3 totals 18 residues. V lost 1 base to trimming and J lost 4 bases; unmatched junction nucleotides: 14.

This clone appeared a few times. The chain recombines TRBV9 with TRBJ2-3; a possible D gene is TRBD1 (6 bases). The CDR3 length is 16 residues. V was cut by 4 bases and J by 0 bases, with 15 bases left in between. Germline V CDR1 and CDR2: SGDLS, YYNGEE. The CDR3 bases are TGTGCCAGCAGCCCCCCAGGGGTCCTAAGCACAGATACGCAGTATTTT. This sequence encodes CASSPPGVLSTDTQYF.

V gene TRBV3-1 (or the pseudogene TRBV3-2) combines with J gene TRBJ1-1; 7 bases agree with TRBD1. The CDR3 extends over 13 amino acids. Per the germline V gene, CDR1 is LGHDT and CDR2 is YNNKEL (reference sequence). The ends lost 3 bases at V and 7 bases at J; junction bases unmatched: 5. As DNA, the CDR3 is TGTGCCAGCAGCCACCAGACAGGGTTTGAAGCTTTCTTT. Amino acids: CASSHQTGFEAFF.

The chain carries TRBV25-1 and TRBJ2-3, with TRBD1 matching over 7 bases. Germline assignment: CDR1 MGHDK and CDR2 SYGVNS. J gave up 14 bases and V 4 bases, and 9 bases lay outside the gene matches. The CDR3 is 12 amino acids. The CDR3 is CASSGQGVGRYF. The CDR3 bases are TGTGCCAGCAGTGGACAGGGAGTCGGTCGGTATTTT.

This rearrangement joins TRBV5-1 to TRBJ2-1; D is unresolved. The CDR3 runs to 12 residues. From germline, CDR1 is SGHRS and CDR2 YFSETQ. The V and J ends lost 0 bases and 8 bases respectively, with 6 bases between them. CDR3 sequence reads: CASSLVPDEQFF. As DNA, the CDR3 is TGCGCCAGCAGCTTGGTGCCGGATGAGCAGTTCTTC. Together with reference TRBV5-1 and TRBJ2-1, the CDR3 gives the full variable domain: KAGVTQTPRYLIKTRGQQVTLSCSPISGHRSVSWYQQTPGQGLQFLFEYFSETQRNKGNFPGRFSGRQFSNSRSEMNVSTLELGDSALYLCASSLVPDEQFFGPGTRLTVL.

The rearrangement links TRBV10-3 to TRBJ1-1; 7 bases match TRBD1. CDR3 length equals 14 residues. The ends lost 10 bases at V and 2 bases at J; junction bases unmatched: 10. CDR1 is ENHRY and CDR2 is SYGVKD in the germline V gene. This chain's CDR3 is CASGTVGVNTEAFF. The DNA for the CDR3 is TGTGCCAGCGGGACAGTCGGAGTAAACACTGAAGCTTTCTTT.

The chain has TRBV6-5 and TRBJ1-3; D is uncertain. The V end lost 2 bases, the J end lost 8 bases, and 13 bases lay between the germline ends. CDR3 length: 14 residues. Germline values: CDR1 MNHEY, CDR2 SVGAGI. The DNA for the CDR3 is TGTGCCAGCAGTTACGGGGAGTCCTACGACACCATATATTTT. As protein: CASSYGESYDTIYF.

In this sample, this clone turned up a few times. CDR3 amino acids: CASSPNLGTSGGAYEQYF. Written as DNA, the CDR3 is TGTGCCAGCAGTCCCAACCTCGGGACTAGCGGGGGGGCCTACGAGCAGTACTTC. The J gene is TRBJ2-7, the V gene TRBV6-2 or TRBV6-3, with 16 positions matching TRBD2. The length of the CDR3 is 18 residues. V shed 5 bases and J 2 bases; nucleotides not matched to a gene: 9. Germline V gene lookup returns CDR1 MNHEY and CDR2 SVGEGT.

In DNA form, the CDR3 reads TGTGCCAGTAGTATAGGGGGCCATTCCTACGAGCAGTACTTC. Encoded protein: CASSIGGHSYEQYF. The V gene is TRBV19, the J gene TRBJ2-7, with D perhaps matching TRBD1 (5 bases). The V and J ends lost 1 base and 1 base respectively, with 8 bases between them. From germline, CDR1 is LNHDA and CDR2 SQIVND (reference sequence). The CDR3 has 14 amino acids.

V gene TRBV12-3 or TRBV12-4 combines with J gene TRBJ1-2; D may be TRBD1 (5 bases). This CDR3 contains 12 residues. Trimming pared 3 bases from V and 8 bases from J, leaving 10 bases between. CDR3 nucleotides: TGTGCCAGCAGTTTGTGGGGGGAGGGCTACACCTTC. It codes for CASSLWGEGYTF.

The chain recombines TRBV7-2 with TRBJ2-1; a possible D gene is TRBD1 (6 bases). Germline-derived CDR1 and CDR2 are SGHTA and FQGNSA. The length of the CDR3 is 17 residues. Deletions cut 0 bases from V and 0 bases from J, with 12 bases between. The CDR3 region is CASSLADSRYSYNEQFF. The CDR3 nucleotides read TGTGCCAGCAGCTTAGCGGACAGCCGTTACTCCTACAATGAGCAGTTCTTC.

This chain joins TRBV2 and TRBJ2-3, with TRBD2 matching 11 bases. The CDR3 length is 16 residues. CDR1 SNHLY and CDR2 FYNNEI come from the germline V gene. The junction had 3 bases not matched to a gene; V was cut back by 3 bases and J by 1 base. CDR3: CASSDLTSGGTDTQYF. The CDR3, as DNA: TGTGCCAGCAGTGATTTGACTAGCGGGGGCACAGATACGCAGTATTTT.

This clone appeared a single time. The chain employs TRBV13 and TRBJ2-7; D is ambiguous. The J call may be wrong; the DNA end is better matched by TRBJ2-5. The CDR3 is made up of 14 amino acids. Germline-derived CDR1 and CDR2 are PRHDT and FYEKMQ (reference sequence). CDR3 in amino acids: CASSLTVVEETQYF. The CDR3 nucleotides are TGTGCCAGCAGCTTGACCGTTGTGGAGGAGACCCAGTACTTC.

The V call is TRBV6-6, the J call TRBJ1-3, with D possibly being TRBD1 (5 bases). This CDR3 contains 16 residues. Trimming took off 10 bases at V and 2 bases at J, with 21 bases between the two ends. In germline, CDR1 is MNHNY, CDR2 SVGAGI (reference sequence). The CDR3: CATSPVLGGAGNTIYF. CDR3 sequence (DNA): TGTGCCACTTCTCCTGTACTAGGAGGGGCTGGAAACACCATATATTTT.

V is TRBV29-1 and J is TRBJ1-1; D is unresolved. Germline V lookup: CDR1 SQVTM, CDR2 ANQGSEA. V dropped 7 bases and J dropped 5 bases, with 14 bases sitting between them. The CDR3 length is 12 residues. The CDR3 nucleotides read TGCAGCGCCCGGTTTCTCGAAACTGAAGCTTTCTTT. This sequence encodes CSARFLETEAFF.

For the CDR3, the DNA is TGTGCCAGCAGCCAAGAATGGGGGGGGGAATTCTCCTACAATGAGCAGTTCTTC. It codes for CASSQEWGGEFSYNEQFF. The chain combines TRBV4-2 with TRBJ2-1; 7 positions match TRBD2. This CDR3 comprises 18 residues. Germline-derived CDR1 and CDR2 are LGHNA and YNFKEQ. V lost 0 bases and J lost 0; bases outside the gene matches: 8.

This clone was detected once. J is TRBJ2-7 and V is TRBV10-1; TRBD2 matches at 10 bases. The trim removed 5 bases at V and 3 bases at J, leaving 10 bases unmatched. The CDR3 spans 16 residues. The V gene's germline CDR1 is WNHNN and CDR2 SYGVQD (reference sequence). The CDR3 nucleotides are TGCGCCAGCAGTTCTAGCGGGAGTGGGAATAACTACGAGCAGTACTTC. Amino acid sequence: CASSSSGSGNNYEQYF.